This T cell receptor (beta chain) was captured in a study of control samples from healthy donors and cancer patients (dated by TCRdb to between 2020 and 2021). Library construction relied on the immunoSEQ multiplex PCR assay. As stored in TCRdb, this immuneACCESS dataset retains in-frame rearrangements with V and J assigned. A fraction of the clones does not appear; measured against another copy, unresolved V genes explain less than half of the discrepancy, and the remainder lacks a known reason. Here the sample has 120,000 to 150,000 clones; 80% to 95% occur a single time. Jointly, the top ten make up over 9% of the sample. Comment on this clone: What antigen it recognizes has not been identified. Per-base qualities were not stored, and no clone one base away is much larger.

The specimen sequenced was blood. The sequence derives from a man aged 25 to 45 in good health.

The sequence in DNA is TGTGCCACCAGCCCTGGGGACAGGGGAACAGATACGCAGTATTTT. This sequence encodes CATSPGDRGTDTQYF. The rearrangement combines TRBV24-1 with TRBJ2-3, and TRBD1 aligns with 10 junction nucleotides. There are 15 amino acids in the CDR3, from cysteine to phenylalanine inclusive. Only the CDR3 DNA is retained, 45 bases long and in frame from the first base. Germline trimming amounts to 7 bases on V and 3 bases on J, with 6 as the count of junction bases outside the gene matches. The germline V gene sets CDR1 to KGHDR and CDR2 to SFDVKD.